This note documents a single TCR beta chain sequence. The germline CDR1 and CDR2 sequences are MNHEY and SVGAGI. V lost 7 bases and J 2 bases, leaving 8 bases between the germline ends. This CDR3 comprises 12 residues. TCRdb's table, derived via immunoSEQ multiplex PCR, lists solely in-frame clones and lacks some. The table shows tens of thousands of clones, with 83% occurring only once. The data are from a study of blood T cell repertoires in COVID-19. Study summary: COVID-19 samples, acute and convalescent, were from the United States, Italy and Spain. The cDNA or gDNA used as material had been derived from T cells, B-cell-depleted T cells, or PBMCs.

The chain carries TRBV6-5 and TRBJ2-5; D may be TRBD2 (6 bases). This receptor was taken from a human donor in a cohort sampled during active COVID-19. Specimen: peripheral blood. CDR3 coding DNA: TGTGCCAGCAACCGGGAGCAAGAGACCCAGTACTTC. It specifies CASNREQETQYF.